This section outlines one T cell receptor beta chain sequence together with its context. Its antigen remains undetermined. No quality values exist for individual bases; no much larger clone is one base distant. The sample is drawn from a study of control samples from healthy donors and cancer patients (dated by TCRdb to 2019 to 2021). V and J are truncated by 7 bases and 0 bases respectively, leaving an intervening sequence of 10 bases. CDR1 is given as LNHDA and CDR2 as SQIVND, both from the germline V gene (reference sequence). The CDR3 holds 15 amino acids from the cysteine to the phenylalanine. CDR3 DNA only is kept here, 45 bases in frame from base 1. The library was prepared using the immunoSEQ multiplex PCR assay. Not all clones reach the TCRdb copy of this immuneACCESS table, which keeps in-frame sequences only. Checked studies attribute under half of the gap to unresolved V genes and leave the rest unexplained. This sample is represented by roughly 120,000 clones; 80% to 90% of them were singletons. Together, the top ten hold about 1.1% of the sample.

Recombination linked TRBV19 to TRBJ2-6, with the D gene not confidently named. The TCR comes from a woman between 50 and 59 years old with colorectal cancer. Sequences were obtained from PBMCs. The CDR3 protein: CASTHSRSGANVLTF. In nucleotides, the sequence is TGTGCCAGTACCCACAGTCGCTCTGGGGCCAACGTCCTGACTTTC.